A selection of T cell receptor beta chains follows, all from one sample in a study of response to subunit inactivated influenza vaccine. MiXCR, run by TCRdb on the RT-PCR reads, gives a single entry per CDR3 protein. The table includes 590,000 or so distinct CDR3 sequences, 13% to 15% detected once. The starting material was PBMCs from blood, obtained 14 to 15 days before vaccination. The source is a man in his forties or fifties who received an inactivated influenza vaccine. The CDR3 runs from the conserved cysteine through the conserved F or W. D genes are given only for firm matches. Clone sizes are given selectively: once, few, many, or a class where the clone is expanded.

j_call clone_size d_call v_call cdr3_aa cdr3_nt
TRBJ1-5 - - TRBV15 CATSRGPTNQPQHF TGTGCCACCAGCAGAGGGCCGACAAATCAGCCCCAGCATTTT
TRBJ2-3 many - TRBV5-6 CASSFTGSDTQYF TGTGCCAGCAGCTTTACGGGATCAGATACGCAGTATTTT
TRBJ2-3 many - TRBV12-3/TRBV12-4 CASSFGAEGTQYF TGTGCCAGCAGTTTTGGGGCTGAGGGTACGCAGTATTTT
TRBJ1-4 - TRBD1 TRBV4-1 CASSLGQAVEKLFF TGCGCCAGCAGCCTCGGACAGGCGGTTGAAAAACTGTTTTTT
TRBJ2-7 - - TRBV15 CATSRGGNPGYEQYF TGTGCCACCAGCAGAGGAGGGAACCCGGGGTACGAGCAGTACTTC
TRBJ2-5 - TRBD1 TRBV5-5 CASSFGTGRTETQYF TGTGCCAGCAGCTTCGGGACAGGGAGGACAGAGACCCAGTACTTC
TRBJ1-1 - - TRBV6-2/TRBV6-3 CASRGLGGTTEAFF TGTGCCAGCAGGGGGCTAGGGGGGACCACTGAAGCTTTCTTT
TRBJ2-7 - - TRBV4-3 CASSQIQGLYEQYF TGCGCCAGCAGCCAAATCCAGGGGTTATACGAGCAGTACTTC
TRBJ2-7 - - TRBV20-1 CSASLQNGYEQYF TGCAGTGCTAGTCTTCAGAACGGCTACGAGCAGTACTTC
TRBJ2-5 - - TRBV10-3 CAISDQETQYF TGTGCCATCAGTGATCAAGAGACCCAGTACTTC
TRBJ2-7 few TRBD1 TRBV20-1 CSARDRKTGDEQYF TGCAGTGCTAGAGACCGGAAAACAGGGGATGAGCAGTACTTC
TRBJ2-2 many - TRBV10-3 CAITAGLRNTGELFF TGTGCCATCACCGCGGGACTTCGTAACACCGGGGAGCTGTTTTTT
TRBJ1-6 - TRBD1 TRBV7-2 CASSFGTGGFYNSPLHF TGTGCCAGCAGCTTCGGGACAGGGGGTTTCTATAATTCACCCCTCCACTTT
TRBJ2-7 - - TRBV11-2 CASSLEEVASYEQYF TGTGCCAGCAGCTTAGAAGAGGTGGCCTCCTACGAGCAGTACTTC